The next 26 T cell receptor beta chains were all read from a single sample in a study of T-cell reconstitution after alpha-beta-depleted transplantation in children. Using unique molecular identifiers, the investigators prepared the TCRbeta library. TCRdb analysed the PCR reads with MiXCR anew, one entry per CDR3 protein. The sample lists 600,000 to 700,000 distinct CDR3 sequences, 16% occurring once. The specimen was PBMCs from the stem cell graft donor, collected from the stem cell graft. The source is a human donor who donated a stem cell graft to a child with acute myeloid leukemia.

About this clonotype: This clone may be a read error of a much larger clone one base away. This is likely a read error, given that the CDR3 carries no conserved phenylalanine or tryptophan at its end. This chain links TRBV20-1 with TRBJ1-1; D is unresolved. This CDR3 comprises 14 residues. V was trimmed by 2 bases and J by 1 base, leaving 11 bases between them. Germline CDR1 DFQATT, CDR2 SNEGSKA (reference sequence). The CDR3 coding sequence is TGCAGTGCTAGACCCGGTGGACCGAACACTGAAGCTTTCGTT. The encoded protein is CSARPGGPNTEAFV.

This clonotype came up many times. This rearrangement joins TRBV15 to TRBJ2-1; TRBD1 matches 10 bases. The CDR3 covers 16 residues. With 8 bases clipped from V and 4 bases from J, the junction kept 11 bases outside the gene matches. The V gene's germline CDR1 is LNHNV and CDR2 YYDKDF (reference sequence). CDR3 residues: CATHPIGQGEYNEQFF. In DNA, the CDR3 is TGTGCCACCCATCCTATCGGACAGGGGGAGTACAATGAGCAGTTCTTC.

The chain couples TRBV12-3 or TRBV12-4 to TRBJ1-2, with a weak D call TRBD1 (5 bases). Trimming removed 6 bases at V and 8 bases at J, with 22 bases between. The CDR3 consists of 15 residues. The CDR3 coding sequence is TGTGCCAGCAGCATAAGAGCGACAGCGATCAGAGGCTACACCTTC. The encoded protein is CASSIRATAIRGYTF.

This clonotype was seen ten or more times. The chain uses TRBV5-1 and TRBJ1-1; D gene uncertain. Trimming shortened V by 3 bases and J by 1 base, and 10 bases separated the two germline ends. Germline CDR1 reads SGHRS; CDR2 reads YFSETQ. The CDR3 is made up of 14 amino acids. Here the CDR3 reads CASSSFDKNTEAFF. CDR3 nucleotides: TGCGCCAGCAGCTCCTTTGACAAGAACACTGAAGCTTTCTTT.

In its sample, this clonotype was seen many times. In nucleotides, the CDR3 is TGCAGTGCCTTTCCCTTAGGCGCTGAAGCTTTCTTT. It is translated as CSAFPLGAEAFF. This rearrangement joins TRBV20-1 to TRBJ1-1; D not certain. Trimming removed 6 bases at V and 6 bases at J, with 14 bases between. CDR1 DFQATT and CDR2 SNEGSKA come from the germline V gene (reference sequence). This CDR3 contains 12 residues.

This clonotype was detected many times. The rearrangement links TRBV7-2 to TRBJ1-2; TRBD1 matches 7 bases. The CDR3 extends over 13 amino acids. J lost 6 bases, V lost 5 bases, and 6 bases had no gene match. Germline CDR1 is SGHTA and CDR2 is FQGNSA. The CDR3 is CASSLGQADGYTF. In DNA, the CDR3 is TGTGCCAGCAGCCTCGGACAGGCGGATGGCTACACCTTC.

This clonotype was seen many times. This rearrangement joins TRBV20-1 to TRBJ2-5; D not resolved. Germline V CDR1 and CDR2: DFQATT, SNEGSKA (reference sequence). Trimming shortened V by 7 bases and J by 2 bases, and 8 bases separated the two germline ends. This CDR3 comprises 11 residues. The CDR3 DNA follows: TGCAGTGTAGGAGCTCAAGAGACCCAGTACTTC. Protein: CSVGAQETQYF.

The rearrangement uses TRBV11-2 and TRBJ2-2, with 8 bases identical to TRBD1. The V segment lost 5 bases and the J segment 5 bases; nucleotides outside the gene matches: 19. Germline CDR1 SGHAT, CDR2 FQNNGV. The CDR3 sequence is 19 residues long. The CDR3 protein is CASSLSVFRTGGRTGELFF. The CDR3 DNA reads as TGTGCCAGCAGCCTGTCAGTATTTCGTACAGGGGGAAGAACCGGGGAGCTGTTTTTT.

This clonotype has ten or more counts. The CDR3 DNA sequence: TGTGCCAGCAGCGTAGGGGGCCCAGATACGCAGTATTTT. Translation gives CASSVGGPDTQYF. The rearrangement joins TRBV9 to TRBJ2-3, with a tentative D call TRBD1 (5 bases). Trimming removed 0 bases at V and 4 bases at J, with 6 bases between. Germline CDR1 SGDLS, CDR2 YYNGEE. This CDR3 is built from 13 residues. The variable domain in full, with the rest retrieved from reference TRBV9 and TRBJ2-3, is DSGVTQTPKHLITATGQRVTLRCSPRSGDLSVYWYQQSLDQGLQFLIQYYNGEERAKGNILERFSAQQFPDLHSELNLSSLELGDSALYFCASSVGGPDTQYFGPGTRLTVL.

There are a few counts of this clonotype. Here the CDR3 DNA reads TGTGCCAGCGGGGAATCTGGGGCCAACGTCCTGACTTTC. Residues: CASGESGANVLTF. This sequence joins TRBV7-3 and TRBJ2-6; D not certain. The germline V and J ends were trimmed by 8 bases and 1 base, with 6 bases remaining between them. The germline gives CDR1 SGHTA, CDR2 FQGTGA. The CDR3 is 13 amino acids.

Details on this clonotype: A read error may be the cause here, since a much bigger clone is one base away. The chain employs TRBV12-3 or TRBV12-4 and TRBJ1-2, with D perhaps TRBD1 (6 bases). CDR3 length: 13 amino acids. The CDR3 spells CARSSAGQGDYTF. In DNA form, the CDR3 reads TGTGCCAGAAGTTCCGCGGGACAAGGTGACTACACCTTC.

The gene calls are TRBV24-1 and TRBJ2-1, with D possibly matching TRBD1 (6 bases). The CDR3 has 17 amino acids. Deletions cut 0 bases from V and 6 bases from J, with 17 bases between. From germline, CDR1 is KGHDR and CDR2 SFDVKD. The CDR3 reads CATSDLGSLTGVNEQFF. DNA for the CDR3: TGTGCCACCAGTGATTTGGGGTCCCTGACAGGAGTCAATGAGCAGTTCTTC.

This clonotype was found a few times. The chain is built from TRBV20-1 and TRBJ2-7, with D maybe TRBD1 (6 bases). The ends were cut back, 6 bases at V and 0 bases at J, with 12 bases in the middle. Germline V lookup: CDR1 DFQATT, CDR2 SNEGSKA (reference sequence). This CDR3 region has 13 residues. The DNA of the CDR3 is TGCAGTGCATTCTCAGGGGCCTCCTACGAGCAGTACTTC. Its protein product is CSAFSGASYEQYF.

The V call is TRBV7-9, the J call TRBJ2-3; no clear D gene. The germline V and J ends were trimmed by 4 bases and 1 base, with 6 bases remaining between them. Germline-derived CDR1 and CDR2 are SEHNR and FQNEAQ (reference sequence). The CDR3 has 13 amino acids. The CDR3 DNA reads as TGTGCCAGCAGCTGGGTTCGCACAGATACGCAGTATTTT. Translating it yields CASSWVRTDTQYF.

This clonotype was counted many times. The V call is TRBV20-1, the J call TRBJ2-2; D is uncertain. The CDR3 spans 14 residues. The V gene's germline CDR1 is DFQATT and CDR2 SNEGSKA (reference sequence). Trimming stripped 0 bases from V and 6 bases from J, with 11 bases between. CDR3 residues: CSARDVVGPGELFF. CDR3 DNA: TGCAGTGCTAGAGATGTTGTAGGCCCCGGGGAGCTGTTTTTT.

This clonotype showed up many times. This chain joins TRBV9 and TRBJ2-3; possibly TRBD2 for D (7 bases). Germline-derived CDR1 and CDR2 are SGDLS and YYNGEE. There are 15 residues in the CDR3. Trimming pared 6 bases from V and 2 bases from J, leaving 16 bases between. This CDR3 reads CASTPGRGPTDTQYF. CDR3 in DNA: TGTGCCAGCACCCCAGGGCGGGGGCCCACAGATACGCAGTATTTT.

This clonotype was counted a few times. The chain recombines TRBV7-2 with TRBJ2-7; a possible D gene is TRBD2 (6 bases). Germline CDR1 reads SGHTA; CDR2 reads FQGNSA. V gave up 1 base and J gave up 0 bases, with 13 bases separating them. The CDR3 sequence is 16 residues long. CDR3 residues: CASSLEAGPRSYEQYF. The CDR3 DNA is TGTGCCAGCAGCTTAGAGGCGGGGCCCCGCTCCTACGAGCAGTACTTC. Together with reference TRBV7-2 and TRBJ2-7, the CDR3 gives the full variable domain: GAGVSQSPSNKVTEKGKDVELRCDPISGHTALYWYRQSLGQGLEFLIYFQGNSAPDKSGLPSDRFSAERTGGSVSTLTIQRTQQEDSAVYLCASSLEAGPRSYEQYFGPGTRLTVT.

This clonotype was detected ten times or more. The chain couples TRBV20-1 to TRBJ2-1; TRBD2 might be the D (5 bases). The V end lost 6 bases, the J end lost 6 bases, and 18 bases lay between the germline ends. The CDR3 is 14 residues long. The germline gives CDR1 DFQATT, CDR2 SNEGSKA (reference sequence). CDR3 DNA sequence: TGCAGTGCCGGCAAAGACTACCCCGGCAATGAGCAGTTCTTC. Protein product: CSAGKDYPGNEQFF.

This clonotype was picked up many times. The chain links TRBV20-1 to TRBJ1-1; 8 bases agree with TRBD1. Germline V lookup: CDR1 DFQATT, CDR2 SNEGSKA (reference sequence). The CDR3 spans 11 residues. With V trimmed by 7 bases and J by 7 bases, 5 bases remained unmatched. The CDR3 protein is CSGTGWNEAFF. For the CDR3, the DNA is TGCAGTGGGACAGGGTGGAATGAAGCTTTCTTT.

This rearrangement joins TRBV7-2 to TRBJ2-7; 8 positions agree with TRBD1. Germline assignment: CDR1 SGHTA and CDR2 FQGNSA. Germline trimming cut 7 bases from V and 4 bases from J; bases unmatched to any gene: 9. The CDR3 spans 14 residues. The CDR3 region is CASTDSDREYEQYF. The CDR3 region has the DNA TGTGCCAGCACCGATTCGGACAGGGAATACGAGCAGTACTTC.

This CDR3 reads CASSLVGLPTQETQYF. In nucleotides, the CDR3 is TGTGCCAGCAGCTTAGTCGGGCTTCCGACCCAAGAGACCCAGTACTTC. V usage is TRBV7-2 and J usage is TRBJ2-5; D gene ambiguous. The CDR3 runs 16 residues. Per germline, CDR1 SGHTA and CDR2 FQGNSA. V lost 1 base and J 1 base, leaving 13 bases between the germline ends. Combining the CDR3 with reference TRBV7-2 and TRBJ2-5 gives the whole variable domain GAGVSQSPSNKVTEKGKDVELRCDPISGHTALYWYRQSLGQGLEFLIYFQGNSAPDKSGLPSDRFSAERTGGSVSTLTIQRTQQEDSAVYLCASSLVGLPTQETQYFGPGTRLLVL.

This clonotype was picked up many times. The rearrangement joins TRBV20-1 to TRBJ2-1, with 8 bases matching TRBD1. Germline CDR1 DFQATT, CDR2 SNEGSKA (reference sequence). The CDR3 contains 14 residues. The junction had 6 bases not matched to a gene; V was cut back by 6 bases and J by 2 bases. The CDR3: CSARDRPPYNEQFF. DNA for the CDR3: TGCAGTGCCCGGGACAGGCCCCCCTACAATGAGCAGTTCTTC.

This clonotype occurred many times. The V and J genes are TRBV5-1 and TRBJ2-1, with unresolved D. Germline CDR1 SGHRS, CDR2 YFSETQ. The CDR3 sequence is 9 residues long. V shed 5 bases and J shed 9 bases, with 3 bases lying between them. As DNA, the CDR3 is TGCGCCAGCAGTATTGAGCAGTTCTTC. Encoded protein: CASSIEQFF.

The table lists this clonotype with a few counts. This chain links TRBV7-2 with TRBJ2-3; D is perhaps TRBD1 or TRBD2 (5 bases each). Trimming took off 1 base at V and 1 base at J, with 12 bases between the two ends. CDR3 length: 16 residues. Germline V gene data show CDR1 as SGHTA and CDR2 as FQGNSA. The CDR3 here is CASSLGSGPRTDTQYF. In nucleotides, the CDR3 is TGTGCCAGCAGCTTAGGGTCGGGGCCTCGCACAGATACGCAGTATTTT.

This chain joins TRBV18 and TRBJ2-1; 13 bases are a match to TRBD2. The CDR3 length is 15 residues. Germline-derived CDR1 and CDR2 are KGHSH and LQKENI. V was clipped by 3 bases and J by 8 bases; unmatched bases: 4. The CDR3 sequence: CASSPGTSGAYEQFF. DNA of the CDR3: TGTGCCAGCTCACCCGGGACTAGCGGGGCGTATGAGCAGTTCTTC. Filled out from reference TRBV18 and TRBJ2-1, the complete variable domain reads NAGVMQNPRHLVRRRGQEARLRCSPMKGHSHVYWYRQLPEEGLKFMVYLQKENIIDESGMPKERFSAEFPKEGPSILRIQQVVRGDSAAYFCASSPGTSGAYEQFFGPGTRLTVL.

J is TRBJ2-7 and V is TRBV11-2; a weak D match, TRBD1 (6 bases). The germline V gene has CDR1 SGHAT and CDR2 FQNNGV. V lost 3 bases and J 2 bases, leaving 11 bases between the germline ends. The CDR3 runs to 14 residues. The chain's CDR3 is CASSLGARTYEQYF. Written as DNA, the CDR3 is TGTGCCAGCAGCTTGGGGGCTCGGACCTACGAGCAGTACTTC.